This is a list of T cell receptor beta chains from one sample in a study of T-cell memory formation after mild COVID-19. TCRdb redid the calling of the 5' RACE reads with MiXCR, one entry per CDR3 protein. This sample has hundreds of thousands of distinct CDR3 sequences, with around 15% found just once. Material: PBMCs or a T cell subset sorted from them (not recorded which). The source is a man younger than 35 who had mild COVID-19 (a few samples of this study predate the infection). Cell type and time point are not known. The CDR3 runs from the conserved cysteine through the conserved F or W. Each record gives: D gene, J gene, V gene, clone size, CDR3 protein, CDR3 DNA. A D gene is named only where the DNA matches it firmly. Expanded clones are given a class, and other clones once, few, many or no size at all.

D gene: -
J gene: TRBJ1-4
V gene: TRBV6-5
clone size: -
CDR3 protein: CASSLGHPNEKLFF
CDR3 DNA: TGTGCCAGCAGTTTAGGACATCCTAATGAAAAACTGTTTTTT

D gene: -
J gene: TRBJ2-5
V gene: TRBV6-2/TRBV6-3
clone size: -
CDR3 protein: CASNNLGGEETQYF
CDR3 DNA: TGTGCCAGCAACAACTTGGGGGGAGAAGAGACCCAGTACTTC

D gene: -
J gene: TRBJ1-5
V gene: TRBV2
clone size: once
CDR3 protein: CASRTHPHQPQHF
CDR3 DNA: TGTGCCAGCAGAACCCATCCCCATCAGCCCCAGCATTTT

D gene: TRBD1
J gene: TRBJ1-6
V gene: TRBV20-1
clone size: few
CDR3 protein: CSGADRGYYDSPLHF
CDR3 DNA: TGCAGTGGGGCGGACAGGGGTTATTATGATTCACCCCTCCACTTT

D gene: -
J gene: TRBJ2-1
V gene: TRBV10-3
clone size: many
CDR3 protein: CAISESVGGSGYNEQFF
CDR3 DNA: TGTGCCATCAGTGAGTCGGTGGGGGGATCCGGCTACAATGAGCAGTTCTTC

D gene: TRBD1
J gene: TRBJ1-1
V gene: TRBV4-2
clone size: -
CDR3 protein: CASSHGQGHTEAFF
CDR3 DNA: TGTGCCAGCAGCCACGGACAGGGCCACACTGAAGCTTTCTTT

D gene: -
J gene: TRBJ1-2
V gene: TRBV6-1
clone size: -
CDR3 protein: CASSDAAERYGYTF
CDR3 DNA: TGTGCCAGCAGTGACGCGGCAGAACGCTATGGCTACACCTTC

D gene: -
J gene: TRBJ1-5
V gene: TRBV5-6
clone size: few
CDR3 protein: CASSLGQNRNQPQHF
CDR3 DNA: TGTGCCAGCAGCTTGGGTCAGAATCGCAATCAGCCCCAGCATTTT

D gene: -
J gene: TRBJ2-5
V gene: TRBV20-1
clone size: few
CDR3 protein: CSASSWGPRGKRETQYF
CDR3 DNA: TGCAGTGCCTCCTCCTGGGGCCCCCGGGGGAAACGGGAGACCCAGTACTTC

D gene: -
J gene: TRBJ1-2
V gene: TRBV6-5
clone size: many
CDR3 protein: CASSYGVEQEGYTF
CDR3 DNA: TGTGCCAGCAGTTATGGAGTCGAACAGGAGGGCTACACCTTC

D gene: -
J gene: TRBJ2-1
V gene: TRBV9
clone size: -
CDR3 protein: CASSVGGNSYNEQFF
CDR3 DNA: TGTGCCAGCAGCGTAGGAGGGAACTCCTACAATGAGCAGTTCTTC

D gene: -
J gene: TRBJ2-5
V gene: TRBV2
clone size: few
CDR3 protein: CASSEERTQYF
CDR3 DNA: TGTGCCAGCAGTGAAGAAAGGACCCAGTACTTC

D gene: -
J gene: TRBJ2-3
V gene: TRBV5-1
clone size: few
CDR3 protein: CASSPTPGYTDTQYF
CDR3 DNA: TGCGCCAGCAGCCCGACTCCTGGATACACAGATACGCAGTATTTT

D gene: TRBD2
J gene: TRBJ2-1
V gene: TRBV18
clone size: -
CDR3 protein: CASSPMGSGNTNEQFF
CDR3 DNA: TGTGCCAGCTCACCAATGGGTAGCGGGAACACGAATGAGCAGTTCTTC

D gene: -
J gene: TRBJ2-7
V gene: TRBV6-6
clone size: -
CDR3 protein: CASKEAGAIYEQYF
CDR3 DNA: TGTGCCAGCAAGGAGGCGGGGGCCATCTACGAGCAGTACTTC

D gene: -
J gene: TRBJ1-4
V gene: TRBV7-2
clone size: few
CDR3 protein: CASSLRGQGEKLFF
CDR3 DNA: TGTGCCAGCAGCCTCCGGGGGCAGGGTGAAAAACTGTTTTTT

D gene: TRBD1
J gene: TRBJ2-5
V gene: TRBV7-7
clone size: few
CDR3 protein: CASSPRQGAGETQYF
CDR3 DNA: TGTGCTAGCAGCCCTCGACAGGGGGCCGGCGAGACCCAGTACTTC

D gene: TRBD2
J gene: TRBJ2-2
V gene: TRBV7-6
clone size: -
CDR3 protein: CASKRGASTGELFF
CDR3 DNA: TGTGCCAGCAAGCGGGGGGCCAGCACCGGGGAGCTGTTTTTT

D gene: TRBD2
J gene: TRBJ2-5
V gene: TRBV15
clone size: -
CDR3 protein: CATREGGARKETQYF
CDR3 DNA: TGTGCCACCCGGGAGGGGGGCGCCCGGAAGGAGACCCAGTACTTC

D gene: TRBD1
J gene: TRBJ1-1
V gene: TRBV20-1
clone size: -
CDR3 protein: CSARVQGGTEAFF
CDR3 DNA: TGCAGTGCTAGGGTACAGGGGGGCACTGAAGCTTTCTTT

D gene: TRBD2
J gene: TRBJ2-1
V gene: TRBV7-8
clone size: many
CDR3 protein: CASSLAGGGPYNEQFF
CDR3 DNA: TGTGCCAGCAGCTTAGCGGGCGGGGGGCCATACAATGAGCAGTTCTTC

D gene: -
J gene: TRBJ1-1
V gene: TRBV7-2
clone size: -
CDR3 protein: CASSLAAGAAFF
CDR3 DNA: TGTGCCAGCAGCTTAGCGGCGGGGGCGGCTTTCTTT

D gene: TRBD1
J gene: TRBJ2-3
V gene: TRBV10-3
clone size: few
CDR3 protein: CAIGTGPDTQYF
CDR3 DNA: TGTGCCATCGGGACAGGGCCAGATACGCAGTATTTT

D gene: TRBD1
J gene: TRBJ2-3
V gene: TRBV29-1
clone size: few
CDR3 protein: CSVEGDRGFTDTQYF
CDR3 DNA: TGCAGCGTTGAGGGGGACAGGGGCTTCACAGATACGCAGTATTTT

D gene: -
J gene: TRBJ2-1
V gene: TRBV5-1
clone size: few
CDR3 protein: CASSHPQGHEQFF
CDR3 DNA: TGCGCCAGCAGCCACCCGCAGGGGCATGAGCAGTTCTTC

D gene: -
J gene: TRBJ1-5
V gene: TRBV6-2/TRBV6-3
clone size: few
CDR3 protein: CASSSTLLSSNQPQHF
CDR3 DNA: TGTGCCAGCAGTTCAACTTTACTTTCTAGCAATCAGCCCCAGCATTTT

D gene: -
J gene: TRBJ2-3
V gene: TRBV20-1
clone size: -
CDR3 protein: CSASRRDTGITQYF
CDR3 DNA: TGCAGTGCTAGCCGACGGGACACCGGTATTACGCAGTATTTT

D gene: -
J gene: TRBJ2-1
V gene: TRBV7-8
clone size: -
CDR3 protein: CASRPTRLLDSYNEQFF
CDR3 DNA: TGTGCCAGCAGACCGACCCGACTGTTAGACTCCTACAATGAGCAGTTCTTC

D gene: -
J gene: TRBJ2-3
V gene: TRBV9
clone size: -
CDR3 protein: CASSVWGSDTQYF
CDR3 DNA: TGTGCCAGCAGCGTTTGGGGGTCGGATACGCAGTATTTT

D gene: TRBD1
J gene: TRBJ2-5
V gene: TRBV2
clone size: many
CDR3 protein: CASPGTGARETQYF
CDR3 DNA: TGTGCCAGCCCCGGGACAGGGGCAAGGGAGACCCAGTACTTC

D gene: -
J gene: TRBJ1-6
V gene: TRBV12-3/TRBV12-4
clone size: few
CDR3 protein: CASSPRAPGSPLHF
CDR3 DNA: TGTGCCAGCAGCCCTCGGGCCCCGGGATCACCCCTCCACTTT

D gene: -
J gene: TRBJ2-2
V gene: TRBV2
clone size: -
CDR3 protein: CASDNGTRGGELFF
CDR3 DNA: TGTGCCAGCGACAACGGGACCCGGGGCGGGGAGCTGTTTTTT

D gene: TRBD1
J gene: TRBJ1-1
V gene: TRBV4-2
clone size: -
CDR3 protein: CASSRGREEGASNTEAFF
CDR3 DNA: TGTGCCAGCAGCCGAGGGCGGGAAGAGGGGGCCTCAAACACTGAAGCTTTCTTT

D gene: -
J gene: TRBJ1-6
V gene: TRBV12-3/TRBV12-4
clone size: many
CDR3 protein: CASSLDYNSPLHF
CDR3 DNA: TGTGCCAGCAGTTTAGACTATAATTCACCCCTCCACTTT

D gene: TRBD1
J gene: TRBJ1-1
V gene: TRBV28
clone size: few
CDR3 protein: CASSPPSTGTEAFF
CDR3 DNA: TGTGCCAGCAGCCCCCCTTCGACAGGGACTGAAGCTTTCTTT

D gene: TRBD2
J gene: TRBJ2-1
V gene: TRBV9
clone size: -
CDR3 protein: CASSVGTSGNNEQFF
CDR3 DNA: TGTGCCAGCAGCGTAGGGACTAGCGGTAACAATGAGCAGTTCTTC

D gene: -
J gene: TRBJ2-7
V gene: TRBV12-3/TRBV12-4
clone size: -
CDR3 protein: CASSLFGSDEQYF
CDR3 DNA: TGTGCCAGCAGTTTATTTGGTTCTGACGAGCAGTACTTC

D gene: TRBD2
J gene: TRBJ2-1
V gene: TRBV24-1
clone size: -
CDR3 protein: CATSESSGGPIEQFF
CDR3 DNA: TGTGCCACCAGTGAATCTAGCGGGGGGCCGATTGAGCAGTTCTTC

D gene: -
J gene: TRBJ2-1
V gene: TRBV6-5
clone size: few
CDR3 protein: CASTQGGEQFF
CDR3 DNA: TGTGCCAGCACCCAGGGCGGTGAGCAGTTCTTC

D gene: TRBD2
J gene: TRBJ2-1
V gene: TRBV3-1
clone size: few
CDR3 protein: CASSHRGGSSYNEQFF
CDR3 DNA: TGTGCCAGCAGCCACCGGGGCGGGAGCTCCTACAATGAGCAGTTCTTC

D gene: -
J gene: TRBJ2-5
V gene: TRBV6-2/TRBV6-3
clone size: -
CDR3 protein: CASRPWTDGLTETQYF
CDR3 DNA: TGTGCCAGCAGACCATGGACAGACGGACTCACGGAGACCCAGTACTTC

D gene: -
J gene: TRBJ2-5
V gene: TRBV11-2
clone size: -
CDR3 protein: CASSLSSEPYQETQYF
CDR3 DNA: TGTGCCAGCAGCTTATCTAGTGAACCGTACCAAGAGACCCAGTACTTC

D gene: TRBD2
J gene: TRBJ2-3
V gene: TRBV5-1
clone size: -
CDR3 protein: CASSPLTSNTQYF
CDR3 DNA: TGCGCCAGCAGCCCCCTGACTAGCAATACGCAGTATTTT

D gene: -
J gene: TRBJ2-1
V gene: TRBV12-3/TRBV12-4
clone size: few
CDR3 protein: CASSEWYEQFF
CDR3 DNA: TGTGCCAGCAGTGAATGGTATGAGCAGTTCTTC

D gene: -
J gene: TRBJ2-2
V gene: TRBV4-1
clone size: -
CDR3 protein: CASSQSRLSGELFF
CDR3 DNA: TGCGCCAGCAGCCAGAGCCGATTGTCCGGGGAGCTGTTTTTT

D gene: -
J gene: TRBJ2-3
V gene: TRBV19
clone size: -
CDR3 protein: CASSMGGLLRDTQYF
CDR3 DNA: TGTGCCAGTAGTATGGGCGGGCTTTTAAGGGATACGCAGTATTTT

D gene: -
J gene: TRBJ2-1
V gene: TRBV27
clone size: -
CDR3 protein: CASKGRGDNEQFF
CDR3 DNA: TGTGCCAGCAAGGGGCGGGGAGACAATGAGCAGTTCTTC

D gene: TRBD1
J gene: TRBJ1-1
V gene: TRBV3-1
clone size: -
CDR3 protein: CASRPDRGETFF
CDR3 DNA: TGTGCCAGCAGACCGGACAGGGGGGAAACTTTCTTT

D gene: -
J gene: TRBJ1-2
V gene: TRBV7-2
clone size: many
CDR3 protein: CASSFAVRGNNYGYTF
CDR3 DNA: TGTGCCAGCAGCTTCGCAGTTCGAGGAAACAACTATGGCTACACCTTC

D gene: TRBD2
J gene: TRBJ2-5
V gene: TRBV6-5
clone size: many
CDR3 protein: CASTRRWIAGSGETQYF
CDR3 DNA: TGTGCCAGCACCCGACGCTGGATAGCGGGGTCCGGGGAGACCCAGTACTTC

D gene: -
J gene: TRBJ2-3
V gene: TRBV7-2
clone size: many
CDR3 protein: CASSLGQSTDTQYF
CDR3 DNA: TGTGCCAGCAGCTTAGGACAGAGCACAGATACGCAGTATTTT

D gene: -
J gene: TRBJ2-3
V gene: TRBV19
clone size: -
CDR3 protein: CASSTTFTDTQYF
CDR3 DNA: TGTGCCAGTAGTACTACGTTCACAGATACTCAGTATTTT

D gene: -
J gene: TRBJ1-2
V gene: TRBV7-2
clone size: few
CDR3 protein: CASSLSGKTYGYTF
CDR3 DNA: TGTGCCAGCAGCTTGTCAGGGAAGACCTATGGCTACACCTTC